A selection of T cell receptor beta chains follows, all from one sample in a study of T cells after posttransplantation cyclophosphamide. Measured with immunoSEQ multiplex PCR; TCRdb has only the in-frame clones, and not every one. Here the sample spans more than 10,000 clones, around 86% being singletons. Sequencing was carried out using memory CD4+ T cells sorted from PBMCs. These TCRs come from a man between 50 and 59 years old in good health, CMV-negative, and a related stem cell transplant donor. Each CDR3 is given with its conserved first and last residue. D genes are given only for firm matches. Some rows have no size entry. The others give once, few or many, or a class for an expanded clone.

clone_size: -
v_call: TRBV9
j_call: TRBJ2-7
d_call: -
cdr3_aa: CASSGPQGNSYEQYF
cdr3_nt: TGTGCCAGCAGCGGACCGCAGGGGAACTCCTACGAGCAGTACTTC

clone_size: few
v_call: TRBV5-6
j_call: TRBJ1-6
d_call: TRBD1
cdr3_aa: CASSLYRGDSPLHF
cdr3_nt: TGTGCCAGCAGCTTGTACAGGGGGGATTCACCCCTCCACTTT

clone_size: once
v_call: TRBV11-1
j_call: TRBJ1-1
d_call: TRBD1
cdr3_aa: CASSPTGGTEAFF
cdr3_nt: TGTGCCAGCAGCCCCACAGGGGGCACTGAAGCTTTCTTT

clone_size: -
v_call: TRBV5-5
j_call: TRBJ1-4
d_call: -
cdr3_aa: CASSRTVKVGGGEEKLFF
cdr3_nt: TGTGCCAGCAGTCGGACAGTAAAGGTTGGGGGGGGAGAAGAAAAACTGTTTTTT

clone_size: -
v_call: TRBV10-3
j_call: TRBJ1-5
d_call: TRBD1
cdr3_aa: CAIKPGQGNQPQHF
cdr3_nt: TGTGCCATCAAACCGGGACAGGGCAATCAGCCCCAGCATTTT

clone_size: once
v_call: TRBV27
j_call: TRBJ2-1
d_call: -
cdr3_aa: CASSRGGGSSYNEQFF
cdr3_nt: TGTGCCAGCAGTCGGGGTGGGGGGAGCTCCTACAATGAGCAGTTCTTC

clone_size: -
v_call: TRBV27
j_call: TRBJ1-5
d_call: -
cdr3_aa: CASSRNLRNQPQHF
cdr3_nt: TGTGCCAGCAGTCGAAACCTAAGAAATCAGCCCCAGCATTTT

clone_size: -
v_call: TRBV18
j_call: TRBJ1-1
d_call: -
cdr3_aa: CASSRTRDTEAFF
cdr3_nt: TGTGCCAGCTCCCGAACACGGGACACTGAAGCTTTCTTT

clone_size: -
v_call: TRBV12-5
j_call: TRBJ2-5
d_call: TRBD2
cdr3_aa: CASGLVGLAGWARTEQETQYF
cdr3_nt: TGTGCTAGTGGTTTGGTTGGTCTAGCGGGATGGGCACGGACCGAACAAGAGACCCAGTACTTC

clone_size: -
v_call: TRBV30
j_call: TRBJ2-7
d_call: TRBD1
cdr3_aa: CAVGQDQTYEQYF
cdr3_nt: TGTGCGGTCGGACAGGACCAGACCTACGAGCAGTACTTC

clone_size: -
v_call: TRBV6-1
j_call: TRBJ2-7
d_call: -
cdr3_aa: CASSEQGSTFPYEQYF
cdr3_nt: TGTGCCAGCAGTGAACAAGGATCGACATTTCCCTACGAGCAGTACTTC

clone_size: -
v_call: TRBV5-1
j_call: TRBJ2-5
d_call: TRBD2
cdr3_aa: CASSHPGGLETQYF
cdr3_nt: TGCGCCAGCAGCCATCCGGGAGGGTTGGAGACCCAGTACTTC

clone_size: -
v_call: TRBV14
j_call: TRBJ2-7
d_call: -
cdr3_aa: CASSKEGQLSGEQYF
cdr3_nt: TGTGCCAGCAGCAAAGAGGGGCAGCTGTCTGGGGAGCAGTACTTC

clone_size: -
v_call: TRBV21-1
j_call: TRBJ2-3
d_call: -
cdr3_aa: CASSGQVADTQYF
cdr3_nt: TGTGCCAGCAGCGGGCAGGTTGCAGATACGCAGTATTTT

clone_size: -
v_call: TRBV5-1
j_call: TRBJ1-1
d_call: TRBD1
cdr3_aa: CASKQGARTEAFF
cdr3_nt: TGCGCCAGCAAACAGGGGGCGAGGACTGAAGCTTTCTTT

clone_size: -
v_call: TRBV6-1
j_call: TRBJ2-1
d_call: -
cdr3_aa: CASSPNPTGGQFF
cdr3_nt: TGTGCCAGCAGTCCCAATCCAACCGGGGGGCAGTTCTTC

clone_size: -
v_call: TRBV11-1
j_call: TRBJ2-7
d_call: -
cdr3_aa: CASRMTTGLIYEQYF
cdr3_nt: TGTGCCAGCAGAATGACAACGGGACTGATCTACGAGCAGTACTTC

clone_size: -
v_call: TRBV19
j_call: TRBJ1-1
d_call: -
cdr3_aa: CASTHRVNTEAFF
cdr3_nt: TGTGCCAGTACCCACAGGGTGAACACTGAAGCTTTCTTT

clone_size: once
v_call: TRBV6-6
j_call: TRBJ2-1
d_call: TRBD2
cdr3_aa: CASTLPSGHNEQFF
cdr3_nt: TGTGCCAGCACCCTACCTAGCGGACACAATGAGCAGTTCTTC

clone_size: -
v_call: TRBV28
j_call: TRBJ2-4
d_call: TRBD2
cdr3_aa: CASSSGRVAREWDF
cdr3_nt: TGTGCCAGCAGTTCAGGGAGGGTAGCACGGGAGTGGGATTTC

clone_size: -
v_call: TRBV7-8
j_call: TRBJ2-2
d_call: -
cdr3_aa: CASSLAGAGPITGELFF
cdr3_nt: TGTGCCAGCAGCTTAGCGGGGGCAGGGCCGATCACCGGGGAGCTGTTTTTT

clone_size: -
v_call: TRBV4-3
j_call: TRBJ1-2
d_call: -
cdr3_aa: CASSQVRGAGSYGYTF
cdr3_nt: TGCGCCAGCAGCCAAGTTCGGGGGGCGGGTAGCTATGGCTACACCTTC

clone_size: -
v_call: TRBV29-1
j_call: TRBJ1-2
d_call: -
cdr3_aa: CSVATANYGYTF
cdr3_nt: TGCAGCGTGGCGACAGCTAACTATGGCTACACCTTC

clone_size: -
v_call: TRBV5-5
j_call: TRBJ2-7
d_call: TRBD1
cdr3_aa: CASSIGQGAPREYF
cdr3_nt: TGTGCCAGCAGCATAGGACAGGGGGCGCCCCGGGAGTACTTC

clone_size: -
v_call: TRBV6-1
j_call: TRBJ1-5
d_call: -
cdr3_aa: CASSDWGNNQPQHF
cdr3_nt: TGTGCCAGCAGTGATTGGGGCAACAATCAGCCCCAGCATTTT

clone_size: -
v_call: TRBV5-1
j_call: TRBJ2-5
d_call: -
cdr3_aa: CASSLMTGQETQYF
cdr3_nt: TGCGCCAGCAGCTTGATGACAGGACAAGAGACCCAGTACTTC

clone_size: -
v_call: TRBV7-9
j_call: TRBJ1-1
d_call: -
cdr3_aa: CASSLGGVLGEAFF
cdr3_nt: TGTGCCAGCAGCTTAGGGGGGGTTCTGGGTGAAGCTTTCTTT

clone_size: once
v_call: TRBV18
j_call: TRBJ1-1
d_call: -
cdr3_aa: CASTQAISNTEAFF
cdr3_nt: TGTGCCAGCACACAAGCGATTTCGAACACTGAAGCTTTCTTT

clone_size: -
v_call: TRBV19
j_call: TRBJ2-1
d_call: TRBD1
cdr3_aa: CASRNYGTGGINEQFF
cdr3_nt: TGTGCCAGTAGGAATTACGGGACAGGGGGTATCAATGAGCAGTTCTTC

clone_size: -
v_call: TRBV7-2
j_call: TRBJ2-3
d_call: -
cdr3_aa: CASSSFTDTQYF
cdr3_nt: TGTGCCAGCAGCTCCTTCACAGATACGCAGTATTTT

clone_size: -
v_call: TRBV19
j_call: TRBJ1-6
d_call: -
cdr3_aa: CASTQGGGALGSPLHF
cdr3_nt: TGTGCCAGTACTCAAGGCGGGGGGGCCCTCGGCTCACCCCTCCACTTT

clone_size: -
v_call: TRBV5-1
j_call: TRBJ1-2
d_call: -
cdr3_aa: CASSLVTGNDGYTF
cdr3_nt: TGCGCCAGCAGCTTGGTAACAGGGAACGATGGCTACACCTTC

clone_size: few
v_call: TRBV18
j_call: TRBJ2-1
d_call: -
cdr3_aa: CASSPNLGEQFF
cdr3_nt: TGTGCCAGCTCACCAAACCTCGGGGAGCAGTTCTTC

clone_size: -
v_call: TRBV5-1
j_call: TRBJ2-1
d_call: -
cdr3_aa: CASSFSADSYNEQFF
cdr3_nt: TGCGCCAGCAGCTTTAGCGCGGACTCCTACAATGAGCAGTTCTTC

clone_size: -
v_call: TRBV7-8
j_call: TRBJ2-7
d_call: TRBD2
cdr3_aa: CASSPGLAGVSYEQYF
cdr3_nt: TGTGCCAGCAGCCCCGGACTAGCGGGAGTCTCCTACGAGCAGTACTTC

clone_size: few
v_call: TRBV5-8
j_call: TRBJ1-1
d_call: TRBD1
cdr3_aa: CASSTGQGGLMNTEAFF
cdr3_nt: TGTGCCAGCAGCACCGGACAGGGTGGTCTTATGAACACTGAAGCTTTCTTT

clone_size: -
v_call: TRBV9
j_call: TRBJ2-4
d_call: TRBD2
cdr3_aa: CASSVSGRDIQYF
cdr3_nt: TGTGCCAGCAGCGTTAGCGGGAGAGACATTCAGTACTTC

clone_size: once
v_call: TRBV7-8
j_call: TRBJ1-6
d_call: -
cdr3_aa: CASSLVAGNSPLHF
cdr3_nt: TGTGCCAGCAGCTTAGTTGCAGGAAATTCACCCCTCCACTTT

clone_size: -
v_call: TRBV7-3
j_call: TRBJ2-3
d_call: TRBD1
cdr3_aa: CASSFGGQDTDTQYF
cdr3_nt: TGTGCCAGCAGCTTCGGGGGACAGGACACAGATACGCAGTATTTT

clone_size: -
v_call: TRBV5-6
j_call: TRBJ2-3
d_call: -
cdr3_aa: CASSLAGVDTQYF
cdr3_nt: TGTGCCAGCAGCTTGGCAGGGGTAGATACGCAGTATTTT

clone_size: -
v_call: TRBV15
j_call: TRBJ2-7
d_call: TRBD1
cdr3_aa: CATSRDGTGGSYEQYF
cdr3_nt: TGTGCCACCAGCAGAGATGGGACAGGGGGCTCCTACGAGCAGTACTTC

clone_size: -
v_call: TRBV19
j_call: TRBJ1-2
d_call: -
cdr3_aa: CASSIEDGNYGYTF
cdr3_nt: TGTGCCAGTAGTATAGAAGACGGGAACTATGGCTACACCTTC

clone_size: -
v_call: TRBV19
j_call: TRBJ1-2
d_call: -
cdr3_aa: CASLPLDSNYGYTF
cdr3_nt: TGTGCCAGTCTACCGTTGGACAGTAACTATGGCTACACCTTC

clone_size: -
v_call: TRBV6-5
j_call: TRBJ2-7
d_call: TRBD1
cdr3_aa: CASRPQGTGGGGQYF
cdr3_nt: TGTGCCAGCAGACCCCAAGGGACAGGGGGCGGCGGGCAGTACTTC

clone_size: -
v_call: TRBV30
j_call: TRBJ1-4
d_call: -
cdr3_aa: CAWSPKSGEKLFF
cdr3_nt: TGTGCCTGGAGTCCTAAGTCCGGTGAAAAACTGTTTTTT

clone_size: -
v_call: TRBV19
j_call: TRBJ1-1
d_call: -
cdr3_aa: CASTHSGEGNTEAFF
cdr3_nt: TGTGCCAGTACCCATTCCGGGGAAGGGAACACTGAAGCTTTCTTT

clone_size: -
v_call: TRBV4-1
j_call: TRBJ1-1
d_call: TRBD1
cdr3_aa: CASSFPGQGPVNTEAFF
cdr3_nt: TGCGCCAGCAGCTTTCCGGGACAGGGGCCCGTGAACACTGAAGCTTTCTTT

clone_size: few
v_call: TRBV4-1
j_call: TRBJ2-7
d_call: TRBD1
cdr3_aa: CASSQGTGGRSYEQYF
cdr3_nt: TGCGCCAGCAGCCAAGGTACAGGGGGTCGTAGCTACGAGCAGTACTTC

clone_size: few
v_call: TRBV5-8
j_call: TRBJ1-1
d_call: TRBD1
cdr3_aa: CASSLAIIGLTGVVTEAFF
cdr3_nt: TGTGCCAGCAGCTTGGCCATCATAGGATTGACAGGGGTTGTTACTGAAGCTTTCTTT

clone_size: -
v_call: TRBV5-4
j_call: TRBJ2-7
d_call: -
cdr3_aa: CASSLGLGRDTYEQYF
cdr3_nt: TGTGCCAGCAGCTTGGGACTGGGTCGGGATACCTACGAGCAGTACTTC

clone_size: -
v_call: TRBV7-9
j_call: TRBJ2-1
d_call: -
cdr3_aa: CASQGGNSLTAYNEQFF
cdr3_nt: TGTGCCAGCCAAGGCGGGAATTCATTGACTGCCTACAATGAGCAGTTCTTC

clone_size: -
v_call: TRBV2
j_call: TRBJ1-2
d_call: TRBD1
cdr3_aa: CASRVPGQGLNGYTF
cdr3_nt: TGTGCCAGCAGAGTACCGGGACAGGGACTCAACGGCTACACCTTC

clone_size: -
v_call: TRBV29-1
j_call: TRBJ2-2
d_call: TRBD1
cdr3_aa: CSARTGGRTGELFF
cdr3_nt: TGCAGCGCCCGGACAGGGGGGCGCACCGGGGAGCTGTTTTTT

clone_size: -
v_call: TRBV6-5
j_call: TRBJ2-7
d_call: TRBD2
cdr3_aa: CASRASGGHNEQYF
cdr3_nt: TGTGCCAGCAGAGCATCGGGAGGGCATAACGAGCAGTACTTC

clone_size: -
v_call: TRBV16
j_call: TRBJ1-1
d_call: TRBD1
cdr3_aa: CASSQSFGTGVVVNTEAFF
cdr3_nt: TGTGCCAGCAGCCAATCGTTTGGGACAGGGGTTGTAGTGAACACTGAAGCTTTCTTT

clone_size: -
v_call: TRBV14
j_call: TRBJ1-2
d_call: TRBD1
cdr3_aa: CASSQDWWDRGLGGYTF
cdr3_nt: TGTGCCAGCAGCCAAGATTGGTGGGACAGGGGGCTAGGTGGCTACACCTTC

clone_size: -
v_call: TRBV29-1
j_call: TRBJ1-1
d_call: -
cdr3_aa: CSVSRGGTEAFF
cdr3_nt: TGCAGCGTTAGTCGGGGGGGGACTGAAGCTTTCTTT